This TCR beta chain was captured in a study of shared clonotypes between healthy human individuals (dated by TCRdb to 2018 to 2020). Describing the broader study: The cohort included three men and a couple of women between 18 and 49 years of age. For each donor, three plates each were used for CD4 naive and CD4 memory, two plates were used for CD8 naive, and one plate was used for CD8 memory. The study deeply sequenced blood TCR repertoires of 5 or 6 healthy adults to estimate repertoire size and the extent of clonotype sharing between individuals. Libraries were prepared and TCR repertoires were sequenced by different laboratories using diverse techniques, in order to increase sequencing depth and limit assay-specific biases. Leukapheresis yielded between about 0.94 and 9.5 billion PBMCs per donor. The study at large found these results: Even with the large sequencing depth, rarefaction of the sorted-subset datasets indicated that sequencing was incomplete. Pairwise subsampling led to the expectation that sequencing depth would affect the degree of clonotype sharing among donors. Across a few donors, roughly 5.1% of naive CD4, approximately 3.6% of naive CD8, 2% to 2.5% of memory CD4, and approximately 0.42% of memory CD8 clonotypes were shared. Naive subsets generally had larger estimated clonotype richness than memory subsets did. Because the study included a small number of donors, the genetic and exposure-history diversity represented was limited. Sampling was limited to blood, and TCR repertoires in tissue likely differ from TCR repertoires in blood. Higher generation probabilities were observed for clonotypes shared by all four sorted-subset donors than for non-shared clonotypes.

Healthy HIV-negative adults with no recently reported acute infections or vaccinations were included as donors. Every donor was a Caucasian adult living in Nashville, Tennessee, USA. CD8 memory samples consisted of magnetically selected CD45RO+ cells combined with CCR7-negative CD45RA+ effector memory (TemRA) cells. Blood was collected by leukapheresis, and PBMCs were isolated by Ficoll-Histopaque density gradient centrifugation and then cryopreserved in liquid nitrogen vapor phase. Analytical flow cytometry was used to check the purity and quantity of each magnetically sorted T cell population. Each sorted fraction had its genomic DNA isolated and then quantified by UV absorbance on a Nanodrop 2000c. Comments on this clone: What this receptor recognizes is not known. No quality values exist for individual bases; no much larger clone is one base distant.

TCR CDR3 regions were amplified from genomic DNA by multiplex PCR using the deep immunoSEQ assay. Extracted genomic DNA from each cell subset was spread evenly across all wells of several immunoSEQ 96-well plates, with each plate serving as a replicate. For sorted subsets, each replicate PCR was loaded with about 0.2 ug genomic DNA, equivalent to some 27,000 T cell genomes. The purified libraries were quantified using a Qubit 3.0 fluorometer, sized with a Bioanalyzer 2100, and then quantified again using the KAPA Library Quantification kit. Every immunoSEQ 96-well plate was sequenced on a separate single-read 150-cycle Illumina NextSeq 550 flow cell. Per the source publication's procedure: Because the immunoSEQ output held only junctional sequences and lacked quality scores, the filtering could not match the filtering applied to full-length reads. To assign V/J genes and CDR3, sequences were annotated against IMGT germline references using PyIR, a Python wrapper for IgBLAST v1.9. Any read was removed if the V/J assignment was weak (E-value above 1e-6), the CDR3 was missing, or the read contained stop codons, out-of-frame junctions, or ambiguous translated residues. A V3J clonotype was defined by an identical inferred V gene, J gene, and CDR3 amino acid sequence. To compute the percentage overlap between repertoires, the number of shared unique clonotypes was divided by the size of the smaller repertoire. RTK rarefaction, the Chao1 estimator, and Recon v2.1 estimates of unobserved clonotypes were used to assess repertoire richness. For all TCRbeta clonotypes obtained by the gDNA method from a few donors, generation probabilities were computed with OLGA. This is the immuneACCESS table as TCRdb keeps it, with only in-frame sequences that have V and J called. A part of the clones is gone; compared with another copy, unresolved V genes explain less than half, and the rest is unexplained. The D gene and trimming were derived from the DNA, and the V and J assignments and clone size from that table. The sample yields about 380,000 clones; around 96% were counted once. The ten largest account for 0.25% to 0.35% of the sample.

The TCR was taken from a man aged 25 to 40 in good health. The specimen sequenced was memory CD8+ T cells sorted from blood. Explained via the paper, the cell subset or site label denotes: CD45RO+ cells pooled with CCR7-negative TemRA cells.

The CDR3: CAISDSERGAPSGYTF. The DNA sequence follows: TGTGCCATCAGTGATTCGGAGAGAGGGGCCCCCTCGGGCTACACCTTC. The chain uses TRBV10-3 and TRBJ1-2; TRBD1 might be the D gene, on 5 matching bases. The germline V gene supplies CDR1 ENHRY and CDR2 SYGVKD. From cysteine to phenylalanine, the CDR3 is 16 amino acids long. Only CDR3 DNA remains: 48 bases, in frame from the first base. V lost 3 bases and J lost 8 bases; the stretch between them is 22 bases long.